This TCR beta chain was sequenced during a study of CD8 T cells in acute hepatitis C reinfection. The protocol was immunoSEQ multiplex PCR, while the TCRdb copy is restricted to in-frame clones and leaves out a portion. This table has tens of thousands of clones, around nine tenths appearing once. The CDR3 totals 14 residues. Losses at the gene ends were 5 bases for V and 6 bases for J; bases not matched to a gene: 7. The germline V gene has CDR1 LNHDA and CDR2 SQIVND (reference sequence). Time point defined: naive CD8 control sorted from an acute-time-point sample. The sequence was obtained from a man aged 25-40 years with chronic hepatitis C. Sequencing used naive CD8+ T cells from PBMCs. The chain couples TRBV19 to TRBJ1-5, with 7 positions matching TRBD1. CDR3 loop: CASSLTGDTQPQHF. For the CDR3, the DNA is TGTGCCAGTAGTCTCACAGGGGACACTCAGCCCCAGCATTTT.